These T cell receptor beta chains were read from a single sample in a study of T cells in Graves' hyperthyroidism and ophthalmopathy. Using its own MiXCR run on the multiplex PCR reads, TCRdb lists one record per CDR3 protein. The sample holds more than 550,000 distinct CDR3 sequences, around a sixth seen once. The sample consisted of blood. Every receptor here comes from a middle-aged man with Graves' hyperthyroidism. CDR3s include the opening cysteine and the closing phenylalanine or tryptophan. Fields, in order: V gene, D gene, clone size, J gene, CDR3 DNA, CDR3 protein. The D gene is left open where the match is weak. Not all rows give a size; the values are once, few, many and, for expanded clones, a class.

v_call: TRBV27
d_call: TRBD1
clone_size: .
j_call: TRBJ2-1
cdr3_nt: TGTGCCAGCAGTCCCGACAGGGGGCCCTACAATGAGCAGTTCTTC
cdr3_aa: CASSPDRGPYNEQFF

v_call: TRBV3-1
d_call: .
clone_size: many
j_call: TRBJ1-6
cdr3_nt: TGTGCCAGCTCTACCGGGACTGATAATTCACCCCTCCACTTT
cdr3_aa: CASSTGTDNSPLHF

v_call: TRBV28
d_call: .
clone_size: .
j_call: TRBJ2-7
cdr3_nt: TGTGCCAGCAGTTTAGGACATGGGATTTCCTACGAGCAGTACTTC
cdr3_aa: CASSLGHGISYEQYF

v_call: TRBV28
d_call: .
clone_size: many
j_call: TRBJ2-7
cdr3_nt: TGTGCCAGCAGCCCTGGGACGGTGGCCTGGGACGAGCAGTACTTC
cdr3_aa: CASSPGTVAWDEQYF

v_call: TRBV3-1
d_call: .
clone_size: .
j_call: TRBJ1-1
cdr3_nt: TGTGCCAGCAGCCAAGACAGGAGGGGACCCTCGAGGGCTGAAGCTTTCTTT
cdr3_aa: CASSQDRRGPSRAEAFF

v_call: TRBV19
d_call: TRBD1
clone_size: many
j_call: TRBJ2-7
cdr3_nt: TGTGCCAGTAGCCAGGCCCCGGACAGGGGTTACGAGCAGTACTTC
cdr3_aa: CASSQAPDRGYEQYF

v_call: TRBV30
d_call: .
clone_size: many
j_call: TRBJ2-7
cdr3_nt: TGTGCCTGGAGTGAACCAGGGTCTGGGTACGAGCAGTACTTC
cdr3_aa: CAWSEPGSGYEQYF

v_call: TRBV6-9
d_call: TRBD2
clone_size: .
j_call: TRBJ2-7
cdr3_nt: TGTGCCAGCAGTTACAGGGAGGGCTCCTACGAGCAGTACTTC
cdr3_aa: CASSYREGSYEQYF

v_call: TRBV12-3/TRBV12-4
d_call: .
clone_size: many
j_call: TRBJ2-1
cdr3_nt: TGTGCCAGCACCTCAGGTCTGTCTTCTCACAATGAGCAGTTCTTC
cdr3_aa: CASTSGLSSHNEQFF

v_call: TRBV30
d_call: .
clone_size: many
j_call: TRBJ1-1
cdr3_nt: TGTGCCTGGAGTGTAGGGGGGTACACTGAAGCTTTCTTT
cdr3_aa: CAWSVGGYTEAFF

v_call: TRBV6-1
d_call: .
clone_size: few
j_call: TRBJ2-2
cdr3_nt: TGTGCCAGCACTAACCCTAACCTACTAATGGCCGGGGAGCTGTTTTTT
cdr3_aa: CASTNPNLLMAGELFF

v_call: TRBV6-1
d_call: .
clone_size: few
j_call: TRBJ1-1
cdr3_nt: TGTGCCAGCAGTGAAGAAAGGCAGCTCAACACTGAAGCTTTCTTT
cdr3_aa: CASSEERQLNTEAFF

v_call: TRBV5-1
d_call: TRBD1
clone_size: many
j_call: TRBJ1-6
cdr3_nt: TGCGCCAGCAGCTTGGCAGGGGACAGCAATTCACCCCTCCACTTT
cdr3_aa: CASSLAGDSNSPLHF

v_call: TRBV20-1
d_call: TRBD1
clone_size: many
j_call: TRBJ1-1
cdr3_nt: TGCAGTGCCGAGGACAGGGTGTTGCTTGCTGAAGCTTTCTTT
cdr3_aa: CSAEDRVLLAEAFF

v_call: TRBV4-1
d_call: .
clone_size: few
j_call: TRBJ1-1
cdr3_nt: TGCGCCAGCAGCATCGGCCTGCAGGGCACTGAAGCTTTCTTT
cdr3_aa: CASSIGLQGTEAFF

v_call: TRBV28
d_call: .
clone_size: many
j_call: TRBJ2-1
cdr3_nt: TGTGCCAGCAGTTTAGAAGCCTACCTCAATGAGCAGTTCTTC
cdr3_aa: CASSLEAYLNEQFF

v_call: TRBV7-2
d_call: .
clone_size: many
j_call: TRBJ2-7
cdr3_nt: TGTGCCAGCAGCGCACAGAAAGGAACCTACGAGCAGTACTTC
cdr3_aa: CASSAQKGTYEQYF

v_call: TRBV2
d_call: TRBD2
clone_size: many
j_call: TRBJ2-1
cdr3_nt: TGTGCCAGCACAAACCTAGCAGAGCGGGAGGGAAGCTCCTACAATGAGCAGTTCTTC
cdr3_aa: CASTNLAEREGSSYNEQFF

v_call: TRBV19
d_call: TRBD2
clone_size: few
j_call: TRBJ2-5
cdr3_nt: TGTGCCAGTAGTATGGGCGGACTAGCGTCAGAGACCCAGTACTTC
cdr3_aa: CASSMGGLASETQYF

v_call: TRBV6-1
d_call: .
clone_size: .
j_call: TRBJ2-7
cdr3_nt: TGTGCCAGCACCAACGGGAACGAGCAGTACTTC
cdr3_aa: CASTNGNEQYF

v_call: TRBV28
d_call: .
clone_size: .
j_call: TRBJ2-7
cdr3_nt: TGTGCCAGCAGTTTTGGGGGAAGAAACGAGCAGTACTTC
cdr3_aa: CASSFGGRNEQYF

v_call: TRBV30
d_call: .
clone_size: .
j_call: TRBJ1-2
cdr3_nt: TGTGCCTGGGATAACCGGGGCCTCTATGGCTACACCTTC
cdr3_aa: CAWDNRGLYGYTF

v_call: TRBV6-1
d_call: .
clone_size: many
j_call: TRBJ1-2
cdr3_nt: TGTGCCAGCAGTGAATACGGGACTGACCTTAACTATGGCTACACCTTC
cdr3_aa: CASSEYGTDLNYGYTF

v_call: TRBV24-1
d_call: .
clone_size: .
j_call: TRBJ2-6
cdr3_nt: TGTGCCACCAGTGAGGGCCAGACCAGCTCTGGGGCCAACGTCCTGACTTTC
cdr3_aa: CATSEGQTSSGANVLTF

v_call: TRBV6-4
d_call: TRBD1
clone_size: .
j_call: TRBJ2-7
cdr3_nt: TGTGCCAGCAGTACCGGGACAGGGCTTATCTACGAGCAGTGCTTC
cdr3_aa: CASSTGTGLIYEQCF

v_call: TRBV28
d_call: TRBD1
clone_size: many
j_call: TRBJ2-3
cdr3_nt: TGTGCCAGCCACGACAGGGTCTTGCCAGATACGCAGTATTTT
cdr3_aa: CASHDRVLPDTQYF

v_call: TRBV20-1
d_call: .
clone_size: few
j_call: TRBJ1-2
cdr3_nt: TGCAGTGCTTGTGGCCTTGGGACCCAATCCTCAGACTATGGCTACACCTTC
cdr3_aa: CSACGLGTQSSDYGYTF

v_call: TRBV4-3
d_call: .
clone_size: .
j_call: TRBJ2-3
cdr3_nt: TGCGCCAGCAGCCATGACAGCGGCCCTGTCCCCACAGATACGCAGTATTTT
cdr3_aa: CASSHDSGPVPTDTQYF

v_call: TRBV3-1
d_call: .
clone_size: few
j_call: TRBJ1-2
cdr3_nt: TGTGCCAGCAGCCAAGATCGGAGAGGGCTTAACTATGGCTACACCTTC
cdr3_aa: CASSQDRRGLNYGYTF

v_call: TRBV2
d_call: .
clone_size: many
j_call: TRBJ1-4
cdr3_nt: TGTGCCAGCAGCCGCGACAGGCGAGCAACTAATGAAAAACTGTTTTTT
cdr3_aa: CASSRDRRATNEKLFF

v_call: TRBV19
d_call: TRBD1
clone_size: many
j_call: TRBJ1-1
cdr3_nt: TGTGCCAGTAGAGTGACAGGGCTGGGCACTGAAGCTTTCTTT
cdr3_aa: CASRVTGLGTEAFF

v_call: TRBV19
d_call: .
clone_size: few
j_call: TRBJ1-5
cdr3_nt: TGTGCCAGTAGTATAGAGTCCAATCAGCCCCAGCATTTT
cdr3_aa: CASSIESNQPQHF

v_call: TRBV9
d_call: .
clone_size: many
j_call: TRBJ1-1
cdr3_nt: TGTGCCAGCAGCGGAGCAGAGAACACTGAAGCTTTCTTT
cdr3_aa: CASSGAENTEAFF

v_call: TRBV2
d_call: .
clone_size: .
j_call: TRBJ2-7
cdr3_nt: TGTGCCAGCAGCACCCCGCACTCCTACGAGCAGTACTTC
cdr3_aa: CASSTPHSYEQYF

v_call: TRBV19
d_call: TRBD2
clone_size: few
j_call: TRBJ2-1
cdr3_nt: TGTGCCAGTAGTGCCGGGAGGGACGGCTCCTACAATGAGCAGTTCTTC
cdr3_aa: CASSAGRDGSYNEQFF

v_call: TRBV18
d_call: .
clone_size: many
j_call: TRBJ2-1
cdr3_nt: TGTGCCAGCTCACCGACCAGTAGGAATGAGCAGTTCTTC
cdr3_aa: CASSPTSRNEQFF

v_call: TRBV28
d_call: .
clone_size: .
j_call: TRBJ2-7
cdr3_nt: TGTGCCAGCTCCCCGCATACCTACGAGCAGTACTTC
cdr3_aa: CASSPHTYEQYF

v_call: TRBV5-1
d_call: .
clone_size: .
j_call: TRBJ2-2
cdr3_nt: TGCGCCAGCAGCTTGGCGCGGACATCGAACACCGGGGAGCTGTTTTTT
cdr3_aa: CASSLARTSNTGELFF

v_call: TRBV10-3
d_call: .
clone_size: many
j_call: TRBJ2-3
cdr3_nt: TGTGCCATCAGTGAGTCTAGCGACACAGATACGCAGTATTTT
cdr3_aa: CAISESSDTDTQYF

v_call: TRBV10-3
d_call: .
clone_size: many
j_call: TRBJ2-7
cdr3_nt: TGTGCCATCAGTCTTCGAGGGTACGAGCAGTACTTC
cdr3_aa: CAISLRGYEQYF

v_call: TRBV5-1
d_call: TRBD1
clone_size: .
j_call: TRBJ2-1
cdr3_nt: TGCGCCAGCAGCTTGACCCCAGGGGGCTCAGATGAGCAGTTCTTC
cdr3_aa: CASSLTPGGSDEQFF

v_call: TRBV7-2
d_call: .
clone_size: few
j_call: TRBJ2-2
cdr3_nt: TGTGCCAGCAGCTTAGCGGTGGGACTCGGGGATATGTTTTTT
cdr3_aa: CASSLAVGLGDMFF

v_call: TRBV20-1
d_call: .
clone_size: few
j_call: TRBJ2-5
cdr3_nt: TGCAGTGCTAGAGATCGGGAGCGGGCGGAGACCCAGTACTTC
cdr3_aa: CSARDRERAETQYF

v_call: TRBV29-1
d_call: .
clone_size: .
j_call: TRBJ2-1
cdr3_nt: TGCAGCGGGGCGGACGGAGGGGCCTTCAATGAGCAGTTCTTC
cdr3_aa: CSGADGGAFNEQFF

v_call: TRBV6-1
d_call: TRBD1
clone_size: many
j_call: TRBJ1-5
cdr3_nt: TGTGCCAGCAGTGTCCGGGGACAGGAGCACTATCAGCCCCAGCATTTT
cdr3_aa: CASSVRGQEHYQPQHF

v_call: TRBV5-8
d_call: .
clone_size: many
j_call: TRBJ2-3
cdr3_nt: TGTGCCAGCAGCATAGATCGGTCCACAGATACGCAGTATTTT
cdr3_aa: CASSIDRSTDTQYF

v_call: TRBV7-9
d_call: .
clone_size: .
j_call: TRBJ1-4
cdr3_nt: TGTGCCAGCAGCTTCAGGGCTGAGGGAGAAAAACTGTTTTTT
cdr3_aa: CASSFRAEGEKLFF

v_call: TRBV28
d_call: TRBD1
clone_size: once
j_call: TRBJ2-1
cdr3_nt: TGTGCCAGCAGTCTAGACAGGGTGGAGATCAATGAGCAGTTCTTC
cdr3_aa: CASSLDRVEINEQFF

v_call: TRBV15
d_call: TRBD1
clone_size: .
j_call: TRBJ2-2
cdr3_nt: TGTGCCACCAGCAGGGGGACAGGAATGACCGGGGAGCTGTTTTTT
cdr3_aa: CATSRGTGMTGELFF

v_call: TRBV29-1
d_call: .
clone_size: many
j_call: TRBJ1-2
cdr3_nt: TGCAGCGTTGACAACGAGGAGGGAAATGGCTACACCTTC
cdr3_aa: CSVDNEEGNGYTF